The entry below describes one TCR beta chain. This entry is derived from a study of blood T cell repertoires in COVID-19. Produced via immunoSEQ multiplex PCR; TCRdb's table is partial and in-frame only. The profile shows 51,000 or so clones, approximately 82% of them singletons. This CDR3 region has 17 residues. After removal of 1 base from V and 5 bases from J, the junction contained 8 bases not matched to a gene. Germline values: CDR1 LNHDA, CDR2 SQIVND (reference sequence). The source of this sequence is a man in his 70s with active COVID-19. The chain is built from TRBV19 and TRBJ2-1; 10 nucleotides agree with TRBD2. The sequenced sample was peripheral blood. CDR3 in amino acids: CASSIGLSSGGDNEQFF. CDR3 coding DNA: TGTGCCAGTAGTATAGGTTTGTCGAGCGGGGGGGACAATGAGCAGTTCTTC.